The subject of this entry is one TCR beta chain. Its cognate antigen is unknown. V trimming: 6 bases; J trimming: 3 bases; junction bases outside the gene matches: 5. This CDR3 has 14 residues. Each sample gave at least 7 million isolated PBMCs. The use of a sample-barcoded 5' primer and a J-beta primer mix characterized a second PCR of roughly 6 to 11 cycles. MiXCR, applied by TCRdb to the 5' RACE reads, yields one record per CDR3 protein. The sample has roughly 1,300,000 distinct CDR3 sequences, approximately 60% seen once. This sample is drawn from a study of blood T cells in healthy people across ages. The study, taken as a whole, reports: No one knew whether donors had CMV, which possibly confounded expanded clonotype changes. While age rose, TCR beta diversity per million T cells dropped in a roughly linear way. Reliance upon unsorted PBMCs precluded definitive naive versus antigen-experienced comparison.

Specimen: blood. The gene calls are TRBV12-3 or TRBV12-4 and TRBJ2-7; 10 nucleotides match TRBD2. This clonotype was obtained from a man aged 18 to 30 in good health. The CDR3 DNA reads TGTGCCAGCAGGCTAGCGGGAGTTGGCTACGAGCAGTACTTC. As protein: CASRLAGVGYEQYF.